The subject of this entry is one T cell receptor (beta chain). V was clipped by 3 bases and J by 7 bases; unmatched bases: 4. Germline assignment: CDR1 SEHNR and CDR2 FQNEAQ (reference sequence). The CDR3 spans 15 residues. This entry is derived from a study of blood T cell repertoires in COVID-19. Study background: Sites in the United States, Italy and Spain provided acute and convalescent COVID-19 samples. PBMCs, B-cell-depleted T cells, or T cells provided the cDNA or gDNA that made up the material.

Under the authors' procedure: Amplification with reference gene primers provided the estimates of nucleated cell counts. The repertoire was sequenced with immunoSEQ multiplex PCR; TCRdb's copy has only in-frame clones and lacks some. V and J calls plus clone size are reproduced from that table; the DNA served to infer D and trimming. The table shows about 250,000 clones, with roughly nine tenths occurring only once. The TCR comes from an older woman who had recovered from COVID-19. Sequencing used peripheral blood. V and J are TRBV7-9 and TRBJ1-4; 11 bases map to TRBD1. CDR3 amino acids: CASSFTGTGGEKLFF. CDR3 DNA sequence: TGTGCCAGCAGCTTTACCGGGACAGGGGGTGAAAAACTGTTTTTT.